The next 2 T cell receptor beta chains were all read from a single sample in a study of CD8 T cells in ankylosing spondylitis. One entry per CDR3 protein results from TCRdb running MiXCR on the 5' RACE reads. The sample shows about 220,000 distinct CDR3 sequences, around 24% of them seen only once. Material: blood, either unsorted or a sorted T cell fraction (not recorded which). Every receptor here comes from a male donor with ankylosing spondylitis or in good health (not recorded which).

This chain connects TRBV20-1 to TRBJ2-7; 11 nucleotides match TRBD2. The CDR3 sequence is 14 residues long. Germline V lookup: CDR1 DFQATT, CDR2 SNEGSKA (reference sequence). Unmatched junction bases numbered 7, after V lost 6 bases and J lost 3 bases. CDR3: CSAISGRARYEQYF. The CDR3 coding sequence is TGCAGTGCGATTAGCGGGAGGGCGCGCTACGAGCAGTACTTC.

This clonotype was recorded at least ten times. The rearrangement links TRBV29-1 to TRBJ2-7; 9 bases are a match to TRBD1. The germline V gene has CDR1 SQVTM and CDR2 ANQGSEA. V shed 6 bases and J 0 bases; nucleotides not matched to a gene: 6. The CDR3 is made up of 14 amino acids. CDR3 residues: CSVNGQGSSYEQYF. The CDR3 DNA follows: TGCAGCGTCAACGGACAGGGGAGCTCCTACGAGCAGTACTTC.